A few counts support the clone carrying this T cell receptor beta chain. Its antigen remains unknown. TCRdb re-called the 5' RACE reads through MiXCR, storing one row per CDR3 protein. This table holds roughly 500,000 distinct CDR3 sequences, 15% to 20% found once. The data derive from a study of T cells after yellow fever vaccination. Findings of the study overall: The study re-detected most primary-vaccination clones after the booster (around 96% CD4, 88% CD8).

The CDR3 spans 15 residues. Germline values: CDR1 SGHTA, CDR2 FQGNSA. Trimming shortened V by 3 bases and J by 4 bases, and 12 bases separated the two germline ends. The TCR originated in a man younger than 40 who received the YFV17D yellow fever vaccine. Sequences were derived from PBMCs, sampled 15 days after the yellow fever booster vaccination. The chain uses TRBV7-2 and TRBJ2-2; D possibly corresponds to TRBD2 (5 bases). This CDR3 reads CASSFSGFGTGELFF. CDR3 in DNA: TGTGCCAGCAGCTTCTCGGGGTTTGGCACCGGGGAGCTGTTTTTT.